This record covers a single T cell receptor (beta chain). Its antigen is as yet unknown. Profiling relied on immunoSEQ multiplex PCR, and the TCRdb table lists in-frame clones only, not all of them. The sample contains about 170,000 clones, more than 80% of which appear only once. Deletions cut 4 bases from V and 8 bases from J, with 12 bases between. Germline loops: CDR1 MRHNA, CDR2 SNTAGT. The CDR3 sequence is 13 residues long. The data stem from a study of T cell responses to AZD1222 COVID-19 vaccine. Overall study findings and caveats: As reported, nearly half of all spike-specific TCRs target variant regions that are unmutated. Donors in the cohort were predominantly white British and more often female, and clonal diversity was possibly underestimated.

The chain employs TRBV6-4 and TRBJ1-5; D perhaps matches TRBD1 (6 bases). This TCR was sampled from an adult in good health. This specimen consisted of peripheral blood, obtained on day 0 of AZD1222 vaccination. The DNA for the CDR3 is TGTGCCAGCAGTGTACCGGGGGCTGAGCCCCAGCATTTT. As protein: CASSVPGAEPQHF.